This T cell receptor beta chain was profiled in a study of blood T cells in healthy people across ages. The study, taken as a whole, reports: Aged donors had fewer naive CD4+ cells and lower diversity than long-lived donors.

The V gene end was trimmed by 5 bases and the J gene end by 2 bases; junction bases not matched to a gene: 6. This CDR3 is built from 15 residues. In regard to this clonotype: The antigen is not known.

Every donor provided ten milliliters of peripheral blood. Total RNA amounts of at least 6 micrograms were extracted per sample. The second PCR ran about 6 to 11 cycles with a sample-barcoded 5' primer and J-beta primers. With 12 random nucleotides, a template-switch adaptor tagged each individual cDNA molecule. Each CDR3 protein is one row after TCRdb ran MiXCR on the 5' RACE reads. The sample has 1 million or so distinct CDR3 sequences; more than 40% are singletons. The origin of this receptor is a woman between 55 and 75 years old in good health. The sequenced material came from blood. The chain recombines TRBV12-3 or TRBV12-4 with TRBJ1-5, with 7 bases matching TRBD1. The CDR3 loop reads CASSMTGLGNQPQHF. CDR3 DNA sequence: TGTGCCAGCAGTATGACAGGGTTGGGCAATCAGCCCCAGCATTTT.